Each of the 5 T cell receptor beta chains below was sequenced from the same sample in a study of cytomegalovirus exposure and HLA in healthy donors. 60 Vbeta and 13 Jbeta primers were used in PCR. Some clones are missing from TCRdb's copy, which holds only in-frame ones; the method was immunoSEQ multiplex PCR. Altogether some 200,000 clones are present, around 85% being singletons, with the ten largest covering approximately 6%. The sequenced sample was PBMCs. The source is a man in his forties in good health and CMV-seropositive.

The chain carries TRBV2 and TRBJ1-5; D gene unclear. Germline V gene sequence: CDR1 SNHLY, CDR2 FYNNEI. This CDR3 has 14 residues. Trimming took 7 bases from V and 0 from J, leaving 10 bases between them. The CDR3 DNA reads as TGTGCCAGCACGGAGACTTATAGCAATCAGCCCCAGCATTTT. Translating gives CASTETYSNQPQHF.

This clone was observed a single time. V is TRBV6-5 and J is TRBJ2-7; 7 bases fit TRBD2. This CDR3 region has 15 residues. J gave up 2 bases and V 2 bases, and 6 bases lay outside the gene matches. Germline V gene sequence: CDR1 MNHEY, CDR2 SVGAGI. The CDR3: CASSYDPGGTYEQYF. The CDR3, as DNA: TGTGCCAGCAGTTACGACCCGGGGGGTACCTACGAGCAGTACTTC.

This clone was recorded only once. The V gene is TRBV7-2, the J gene TRBJ2-5, with 7 bases lining up with TRBD2. The V gene end was trimmed by 1 base and the J gene end by 2 bases; junction bases not matched to a gene: 4. The CDR3 spans 15 residues. The germline CDR1 and CDR2 sequences are SGHTA and FQGNSA. This CDR3 reads CASSLVAGVQETQYF. The DNA for the CDR3 is TGTGCCAGCAGCTTAGTGGCGGGGGTTCAAGAGACCCAGTACTTC. The whole variable domain, remainder taken from reference TRBV7-2 and TRBJ2-5, is GAGVSQSPSNKVTEKGKDVELRCDPISGHTALYWYRQSLGQGLEFLIYFQGNSAPDKSGLPSDRFSAERTGGSVSTLTIQRTQQEDSAVYLCASSLVAGVQETQYFGPGTRLLVL.

Worth noting for this clone: The same CDR3 arises from other DNA sequences in this sample as well. In DNA, the CDR3 is TGTGCCAGCAGTTACTCGGGCAGGTCCACCGGGGAGCTGTTTTTT. It codes for CASSYSGRSTGELFF. The chain uses TRBV6-5 and TRBJ2-2; D is undetermined. V shed 0 bases and J shed 4 bases, with 9 bases lying between them. This CDR3 is built from 15 residues. CDR1 and CDR2 (germline): MNHEY, SVGAGI.

The chain has TRBV10-3 and TRBJ2-3, with D perhaps TRBD2 (5 bases). V shed 2 bases and J shed 7 bases, with 13 bases lying between them. Germline V gene data show CDR1 as ENHRY and CDR2 as SYGVKD. The CDR3 contains 14 residues. Here the CDR3 DNA reads TGTGCCATCAGTGAGGTCCTCGACGGGAATACGCAGTATTTT. It translates to CAISEVLDGNTQYF.